This T cell receptor (beta chain) appears in the sequencing data of a study of technical replicates of blood from four donors. The repertoire was sequenced with immunoSEQ multiplex PCR; TCRdb's copy has only in-frame clones and lacks some. The profile covers some 70,000 clones, with roughly 97% appearing a single time and around 0.3% taken by the ten largest. The TCR was taken from a human donor in good health. Sequenced input: T cells isolated from PBMCs.

CDR3 sequence reads: CASSSRTGSDTQYF. CDR3 DNA sequence: TGTGCCAGCAGTTCTCGGACAGGGAGCGATACGCAGTATTTT. The J gene is TRBJ2-3, the V gene TRBV27; 8 nucleotides match TRBD1. CDR3 length equals 14 residues. CDR1 MNHEY and CDR2 SMNVEV come from the germline V gene (reference sequence). The V segment lost 4 bases and the J segment 6 bases; nucleotides outside the gene matches: 6.